The source of this T cell receptor beta chain is a study of control samples from healthy donors and cancer patients. Data came from immunoSEQ multiplex PCR; TCRdb stores just in-frame clones and leaves some out. The sample includes 150,000 to 200,000 clones, roughly 93% seen only once; the top ten take roughly 1.5%. This TCR was recovered from a man younger than 35 in good health. The source material was blood.

The CDR3 DNA reads as TGTGCCAGCAGCGTAGAAGGGATCTATAATTCACCCCTCCACTTT. The encoded protein is CASSVEGIYNSPLHF. The V and J genes are TRBV9 and TRBJ1-6; D ambiguous. Germline lookup yields CDR1 SGDLS and CDR2 YYNGEE. V was pared by 0 bases and J by 3 bases, with 7 bases between. The CDR3 runs to 15 residues.